These 32 T cell receptor beta chains were all obtained from the same sample, sequenced in a study of cytomegalovirus exposure and HLA in healthy donors. With 60 Vbeta and 13 Jbeta primers, the PCR was carried out. Clones were sequenced by immunoSEQ multiplex PCR, and TCRdb holds only the in-frame ones, with some missing. The profile covers under 150,000 clones, with about three quarters appearing a single time and nearly 7% taken by the ten largest. The sequencing input was PBMCs. The receptors stem from a man between 35 and 55 years old in good health and CMV-seropositive.

V usage is TRBV4-3 and J usage is TRBJ2-3, with D perhaps matching TRBD1 (7 bases). CDR1 and CDR2 (germline): LGHNA, YSLEER. The V gene lost 0 bases and the J gene lost 3 bases, with 16 bases spanning the gap. This CDR3 comprises 17 residues. The CDR3 DNA reads as TGCGCCAGCAGCCAAGATCTAAGGGCAGGGGGGACAGATACGCAGTATTTT. Protein sequence: CASSQDLRAGGTDTQYF.

This chain joins TRBV6-1 and TRBJ1-5; 8 bases are a match to TRBD1. This CDR3 spans 16 amino acids. The junction had 7 bases not matched to a gene; V was cut back by 4 bases and J by 2 bases. Germline V gene sequence: CDR1 MNHNS, CDR2 SASEGT. This CDR3 is CASSAPPGQGNQPQHF. The DNA for the CDR3 is TGTGCCAGCAGTGCACCCCCGGGACAGGGCAATCAGCCCCAGCATTTT.

This clone was counted between two and nine times. The J gene is TRBJ1-1, the V gene TRBV5-4; no clear D. Per the germline V gene, CDR1 is SGHNT and CDR2 is YYREEE (reference sequence). The CDR3 length is 14 residues. The V gene lost 4 bases and the J gene lost 0 bases, with 10 bases spanning the gap. The CDR3, as DNA: TGTGCCAGCAGCCCTCCGAACTTGAACACTGAAGCTTTCTTT. This gives the protein CASSPPNLNTEAFF.

A single count supports this clone. V and J are TRBV9 and TRBJ2-7; 7 nucleotides agree with TRBD1. V shed 0 bases and J 4 bases; nucleotides not matched to a gene: 4. The CDR3 runs 14 residues. Germline V gives CDR1 SGDLS, CDR2 YYNGEE. CDR3 loop: CASSVEEGAYEQYF. CDR3 DNA sequence: TGTGCCAGCAGCGTAGAAGAGGGGGCTTACGAGCAGTACTTC.

This chain joins TRBV10-3 and TRBJ1-4; D gene unclear. Germline values: CDR1 ENHRY, CDR2 SYGVKD. V lost 6 bases and J 10 bases, leaving 21 bases between the germline ends. The CDR3 length is 15 residues. This chain's CDR3 is CAIRPGGSSLGKLFF. In DNA, the CDR3 is TGTGCCATCAGACCGGGAGGGTCGTCTTTAGGAAAACTGTTTTTT.

This clone has a handful of counts. The chain couples TRBV6-5 to TRBJ2-5, with 7 bases matching TRBD1. Trimming at V came to 7 bases and at J to 5 bases, leaving 10 bases not matched to a gene. Germline V gives CDR1 MNHEY, CDR2 SVGAGI. The CDR3 totals 14 residues. CDR3 sequence: CASTPIQGLETQYF. As DNA, the CDR3 is TGTGCCAGCACCCCTATACAGGGGCTGGAGACCCAGTACTTC.

V and J are TRBV7-9 and TRBJ2-2; 11 bases align to TRBD2. Looked up from germline, CDR1 is SEHNR and CDR2 is FQNEAQ (reference sequence). V lost 5 bases, J lost 7 bases, and 12 bases stayed unmatched. The CDR3 consists of 17 residues. The CDR3 DNA sequence: TGTGCCAGCAGCGTCTTAGCGGGAGGGCCCTCGGGCGGGGAGCTGTTTTTT. Translation gives CASSVLAGGPSGGELFF.

The genes are TRBV4-3 and TRBJ2-5; D is possibly TRBD1 (6 bases). Trimming took 1 base from V and 0 from J, leaving 9 bases between them. Looked up from germline, CDR1 is LGHNA and CDR2 is YSLEER. The CDR3 extends over 15 amino acids. The CDR3 coding sequence is TGCGCCAGCAGCCAAGGGGACACCGACCAAGAGACCCAGTACTTC. Translating gives CASSQGDTDQETQYF.

This chain connects TRBV5-1 to TRBJ2-7; 10 positions match TRBD2. Germline V gene lookup returns CDR1 SGHRS and CDR2 YFSETQ. CDR3 length equals 15 residues. J lost 3 bases, V lost 0 bases, and 3 bases had no gene match. The CDR3 loop is CASSLVGLALYEQYF. CDR3 sequence (DNA): TGCGCCAGCAGCTTGGTGGGACTAGCGCTCTACGAGCAGTACTTC. The complete variable domain, with remaining parts taken from reference TRBV5-1 and TRBJ2-7, reads KAGVTQTPRYLIKTRGQQVTLSCSPISGHRSVSWYQQTPGQGLQFLFEYFSETQRNKGNFPGRFSGRQFSNSRSEMNVSTLELGDSALYLCASSLVGLALYEQYFGPGTRLTVT.

The chain combines TRBV6-5 with TRBJ1-6; D gene unclear. This CDR3 comprises 15 residues. Germline V CDR1 and CDR2: MNHEY, SVGAGI. The ends were cut back, 4 bases at V and 0 bases at J, with 7 bases in the middle. The CDR3 nucleotides are TGTGCCAGCAGTTTCGAGAGCTCCTATAATTCACCCCTCCACTTT. Protein: CASSFESSYNSPLHF.

This clone was counted once. V usage is TRBV7-2 and J usage is TRBJ2-7, with 7 bases matching TRBD2. Trimming at V came to 3 bases and at J to 3 bases, leaving 5 bases not matched to a gene. From germline, CDR1 is SGHTA and CDR2 FQGNSA. This CDR3 has 14 amino acids. The CDR3 is CASSFKRGFYEQYF. CDR3 DNA: TGTGCCAGCAGCTTCAAGCGGGGATTCTACGAGCAGTACTTC.

The chain recombines TRBV7-2 with TRBJ1-1, with no clear D. Germline V gene data show CDR1 as SGHTA and CDR2 as FQGNSA. The CDR3 sequence is 14 residues long. With 1 base removed from V and 7 bases from J, the gap between germline ends came to 13 bases. The CDR3 nucleotides are TGTGCCAGCAGCTTAGGAGTCACCGGAGGTGAAGCTTTCTTT. Translation: CASSLGVTGGEAFF.

The rearrangement joins TRBV7-9 to TRBJ2-7; D possibly corresponds to TRBD1 (5 bases). Germline V gene lookup returns CDR1 SEHNR and CDR2 FQNEAQ (reference sequence). The CDR3 has 13 amino acids. Trimming pared 1 base from V and 6 bases from J, leaving 10 bases between. The CDR3 loop reads CASSLGQTTEQYF. DNA of the CDR3: TGTGCCAGCAGCTTAGGACAGACCACCGAGCAGTACTTC.

The V gene is TRBV9, the J gene TRBJ1-5; the match to TRBD1 covers 7 bases. The V gene's germline CDR1 is SGDLS and CDR2 YYNGEE. The CDR3 sequence is 14 residues long. With V trimmed by 2 bases and J by 2 bases, 1 base remained unmatched. The CDR3 region is CASSVTGGNQPQHF. CDR3 in DNA: TGTGCCAGCAGCGTTACAGGGGGCAATCAGCCCCAGCATTTT.

In this sample, this clone turned up once. The gene calls are TRBV6-5 and TRBJ1-1, with TRBD1 as a possible D gene (6 bases). V gave up 0 bases and J gave up 6 bases, with 14 bases separating them. CDR1 and CDR2 (germline): MNHEY, SVGAGI. This CDR3 has 15 residues. The CDR3 loop reads CASSYSMQGSAEAFF. CDR3 DNA sequence: TGTGCCAGCAGTTACTCGATGCAGGGGAGCGCTGAAGCTTTCTTT.

The rearrangement links TRBV4-1 to TRBJ1-6; no definite D call. CDR3 size: 17 residues. CDR1 is MGHRA and CDR2 is YSYEKL in the germline V gene. V was trimmed by 2 bases and J by 8 bases, leaving 19 bases between them. CDR3 protein: CASSQTMTVVIDSPLHF. The CDR3 bases are TGCGCCAGCAGCCAAACGATGACTGTGGTAATCGATTCACCCCTCCACTTT.

The chain recombines TRBV9 with TRBJ1-2; TRBD1 might be the D (5 bases). Trimming cost V 4 bases and J 6 bases, with 16 bases left between them. In germline, CDR1 is SGDLS, CDR2 YYNGEE. The CDR3 is made up of 14 amino acids. The CDR3 region is CASSPPTRAHGYTF. The CDR3, as DNA: TGTGCCAGCAGCCCCCCGACCAGGGCCCATGGCTACACCTTC.

The rearrangement joins TRBV27 to TRBJ2-1, with D unresolved. The length of the CDR3 is 11 residues. CDR1 is MNHEY, CDR2 SMNVEV, per germline (reference sequence). Deletions cut 4 bases from V and 7 bases from J, with 5 bases between. The CDR3 coding sequence is TGTGCCAGCAGTTCAACAAATGAGCAGTTCTTC. This gives the protein CASSSTNEQFF.

The chain joins TRBV7-6 to TRBJ2-1, with 8 bases fitting TRBD2. This CDR3 has 17 amino acids. Losses at the gene ends were 0 bases for V and 3 bases for J; bases not matched to a gene: 7. Germline values: CDR1 SGHVS, CDR2 FNYEAQ. The CDR3 region is CASSLAGREAIYNEQFF. CDR3 bases: TGTGCCAGCAGCTTAGCTGGGCGGGAGGCGATCTACAATGAGCAGTTCTTC. The whole variable domain, remainder taken from reference TRBV7-6 and TRBJ2-1, is GAGVSQSPRYKVTKRGQDVALRCDPISGHVSLYWYRQALGQGPEFLTYFNYEAQQDKSGLPNDRFSAERPEGSISTLTIQRTEQRDSAMYRCASSLAGREAIYNEQFFGPGTRLTVL.

The chain recombines TRBV9 with TRBJ2-1, with D hard to call. The CDR3 extends over 12 amino acids. The germline V and J ends were trimmed by 0 bases and 7 bases, with 5 bases remaining between them. In germline, CDR1 is SGDLS, CDR2 YYNGEE. In DNA form, the CDR3 reads TGTGCCAGCAGCGTAGGGCGGAATGAGCAGTTCTTC. Translation: CASSVGRNEQFF.

This clone showed up just once. The J gene is TRBJ2-7, the V gene TRBV7-6; 7 positions agree with TRBD1. V lost 2 bases, J lost 3 bases, and 22 bases stayed unmatched. The length of the CDR3 is 20 residues. CDR1 is SGHVS, CDR2 FNYEAQ, per germline. CDR3: CASSLNRGWADGTANYEQYF. The CDR3 DNA is TGTGCCAGCAGCTTAAATCGTGGTTGGGCAGACGGGACAGCCAACTACGAGCAGTACTTC.

The genes are TRBV7-9 and TRBJ1-1; TRBD1 matches 7 bases. The CDR3 has 15 amino acids. V lost 1 base to trimming and J lost 0 bases; unmatched junction nucleotides: 2. CDR1 is SEHNR and CDR2 is FQNEAQ in the germline V gene (reference sequence). The CDR3 DNA follows: TGTGCCAGCAGCTTAGTAGGGGGCATGAACACTGAAGCTTTCTTT. Its protein is CASSLVGGMNTEAFF.

There are a few counts of this clone. The chain couples TRBV5-1 to TRBJ2-1; D possibly corresponds to TRBD1 (9 bases). Germline V gene lookup returns CDR1 SGHRS and CDR2 YFSETQ. This CDR3 has 21 amino acids. Trimming pared 4 bases from V and 4 bases from J, leaving 33 bases between. CDR3 protein: CASSPDRGPGVKAGVYNEQFF. CDR3 nucleotide sequence: TGCGCCAGCAGCCCGGACAGGGGCCCCGGGGTTAAAGCGGGAGTATACAATGAGCAGTTCTTC.

V is TRBV4-3 and J is TRBJ2-2; the D is unclear. The CDR3 is 15 residues long. The V end was cut by 0 bases, the J end by 1 base, with 6 bases between. Germline V CDR1 and CDR2: LGHNA, YSLEER. The DNA of the CDR3 is TGCGCCAGCAGCCAAGATCACAGGAACACCGGGGAGCTGTTTTTT. As protein: CASSQDHRNTGELFF.

This clone was observed once. The J gene is TRBJ2-6, the V gene TRBV11-2; 7 bases map to TRBD1. The V segment lost 2 bases and the J segment 0 bases; nucleotides outside the gene matches: 7. From germline, CDR1 is SGHAT and CDR2 FQNNGV. This CDR3 spans 18 amino acids. CDR3: CASSLRSGTASGANVLTF. The DNA for the CDR3 is TGTGCCAGCAGCTTACGGTCCGGGACAGCCTCTGGGGCCAACGTCCTGACTTTC. The entire variable domain, with the rest obtained from reference TRBV11-2 and TRBJ2-6, is as follows: EAGVAQSPRYKIIEKRQSVAFWCNPISGHATLYWYQQILGQGPKLLIQFQNNGVVDDSQLPKDRFSAERLKGVDSTLKIQPAKLEDSAVYLCASSLRSGTASGANVLTFGAGSRLTVL.

This clone was counted only a few times. The chain couples TRBV29-1 to TRBJ1-1, with D possibly being TRBD1 (5 bases). This CDR3 comprises 15 residues. Germline V lookup: CDR1 SQVTM, CDR2 ANQGSEA. The CDR3: CTLALRQLANTEAFF. The CDR3 DNA follows: TGCACCCTCGCGCTAAGACAGCTCGCAAACACTGAAGCTTTCTTT.

The rearrangement uses TRBV18 and TRBJ1-5; 10 nucleotides agree with TRBD1. CDR1 and CDR2 from the germline V gene are KGHSH and LQKENI. The V gene end was trimmed by 3 bases and the J gene end by 2 bases; junction bases not matched to a gene: 10. The CDR3 runs 18 residues. The CDR3 nucleotides read TGTGCCAGCTCACCGCGGGACAGGGGTCTAAGCGGCAATCAGCCCCAGCATTTT. Translating gives CASSPRDRGLSGNQPQHF.

The chain recombines TRBV7-8 with TRBJ1-1, with TRBD1 as a possible D gene (5 bases). Trimming removed 5 bases at V and 0 bases at J, with 13 bases between. This CDR3 comprises 15 residues. Looked up from germline, CDR1 is SGHVS and CDR2 is FQNEAQ. CDR3 DNA: TGTGCCAGCAGCCGAACAGGAGTTATGAACACTGAAGCTTTCTTT. It encodes CASSRTGVMNTEAFF.

Comments on this clone: An end of the junction does not agree with germline; a read error may underlie this. The rearrangement joins TRBV7-7 to TRBJ2-5; 8 nucleotides match TRBD2. The CDR3 runs to 18 residues. Germline loops: CDR1 SSHAT, CDR2 FNYEAQ (reference sequence). CDR3 amino acids: CASSLATTGTSRERAQYF. CDR3 DNA: TGTGCTAGCAGCTTAGCCACCACCGGGACTAGTAGGGAGAGGGCCCAGTACTTC. Combining the CDR3 with reference TRBV7-7 and TRBJ2-5 gives the whole variable domain GAGVSQSPRYKVTKRGQDVTLRCDPISSHATLYWYQQALGQGPEFLTYFNYEAQPDKSGLPSDRFSAERPEGSISTLTIQRTEQRDSAMYRCASSLATTGTSRERAQYFGPGTRLLVL.

The chain joins TRBV5-1 to TRBJ2-7; D remains unclear. Germline V gene data show CDR1 as SGHRS and CDR2 as YFSETQ. There are 15 residues in the CDR3. Trimming shortened V by 4 bases and J by 0 bases, and 14 bases separated the two germline ends. The CDR3 DNA is TGCGCCAGCAGCCTCCTTGGGCAGGTCTCCTACGAGCAGTACTTC. It encodes CASSLLGQVSYEQYF. Full variable domain (rest looked up from reference TRBV5-1 and TRBJ2-7): KAGVTQTPRYLIKTRGQQVTLSCSPISGHRSVSWYQQTPGQGLQFLFEYFSETQRNKGNFPGRFSGRQFSNSRSEMNVSTLELGDSALYLCASSLLGQVSYEQYFGPGTRLTVT.

The chain joins TRBV10-3 to TRBJ1-5; no reliable D call. Trimming took off 7 bases at V and 2 bases at J, with 12 bases between the two ends. This CDR3 contains 14 residues. Germline CDR1 ENHRY, CDR2 SYGVKD. The CDR3 sequence is CAIITRHCNQPQHF. CDR3 sequence (DNA): TGTGCCATCATCACCAGGCATTGCAATCAGCCCCAGCATTTT.

This chain uses TRBV5-1 with TRBJ2-5; D may be TRBD1 (6 bases). This CDR3 region has 16 residues. V lost 0 bases to trimming and J lost 0 bases, with 12 bases between them. Germline CDR1 and CDR2: SGHRS and YFSETQ. The CDR3 DNA reads TGCGCCAGCAGCTTGGTTAGGACAGCGTACCAAGAGACCCAGTACTTC. Residues: CASSLVRTAYQETQYF.